The sample holds a few counts of the clone carrying this TCR beta chain. These data are taken from a study of T-cell memory formation after mild COVID-19. Germline CDR1 is DFQATT and CDR2 is SNEGSKA (reference sequence). Losses at the gene ends were 6 bases for V and 0 bases for J; bases not matched to a gene: 8. The CDR3 has 16 residues. TCRdb re-analysed the 5' RACE reads in MiXCR, keeping a single row per CDR3 protein. The sample has about 180,000 distinct CDR3 sequences; approximately 18% are singletons. Sequencing input: PBMCs or a T cell subset sorted from them (not recorded which). V is TRBV20-1 and J is TRBJ2-6; 7 bases are a match to TRBD1. The TCR originated in a man younger than 35 who had mild COVID-19 (a few samples of this study predate the infection). Cell type and time point are not known. As DNA, the CDR3 is TGCAGTGCCAAGGACAGGAACAGCTCTGGGGCCAACGTCCTGACTTTC. Protein: CSAKDRNSSGANVLTF.